The text below deals with one TCR beta chain. Its antigen is currently unknown. The germline gives CDR1 LNHNV, CDR2 YYDKDF (reference sequence). Trimming removed 1 base at V and 4 bases at J, with 11 bases between. The CDR3 has 15 amino acids. The time point: cycle 4 day 1 (C4D1), after 5 to 7 weeks of nivolumab. Every patient had relapsed following autologous stem cell transplantation, and cohorts differed in brentuximab vedotin exposure. Under best response, outcomes were complete response, partial response or progressive disease. The data belong to a study of PD-1 blockade in classical Hodgkin lymphoma. General study points: In newly diagnosed patients, baseline TCR diversity was reportedly below that of healthy donors.

TCRdb keeps only in-frame clones here, not all; method: immunoSEQ multiplex PCR. The sample has about 49,000 clones; 90% are singletons. This clonotype was sampled from a human donor with classical Hodgkin lymphoma. The rearrangement uses TRBV15 and TRBJ1-5, with D hard to call. The input for sequencing was peripheral blood mononuclear cells (PBMCs), taken before the fourth cycle of nivolumab. The CDR3 coding sequence is TGTGCCACCAGCAGAGGAGTTGAGGGTAATCAGCCCCAGCATTTT. Translated: CATSRGVEGNQPQHF.